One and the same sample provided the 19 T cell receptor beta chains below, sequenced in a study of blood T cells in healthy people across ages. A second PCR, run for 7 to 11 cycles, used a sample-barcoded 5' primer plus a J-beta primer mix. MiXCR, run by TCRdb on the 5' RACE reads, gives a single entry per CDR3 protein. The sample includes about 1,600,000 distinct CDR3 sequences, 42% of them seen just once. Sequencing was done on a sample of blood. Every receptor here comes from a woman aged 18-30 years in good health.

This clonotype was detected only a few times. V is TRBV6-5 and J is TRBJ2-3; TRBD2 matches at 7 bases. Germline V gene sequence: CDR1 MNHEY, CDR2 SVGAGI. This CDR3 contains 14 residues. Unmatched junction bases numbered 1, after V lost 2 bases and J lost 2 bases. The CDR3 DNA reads TGTGCCAGCAGTTACCGGGACTACACAGATACGCAGTATTTT. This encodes CASSYRDYTDTQYF.

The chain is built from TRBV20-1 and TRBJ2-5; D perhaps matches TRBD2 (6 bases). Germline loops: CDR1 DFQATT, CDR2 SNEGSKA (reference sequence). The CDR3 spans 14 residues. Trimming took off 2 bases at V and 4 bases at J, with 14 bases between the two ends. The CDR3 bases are TGCAGTGCTAGACAAATAGCCGGGGGAGAGACCCAGTACTTC. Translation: CSARQIAGGETQYF.

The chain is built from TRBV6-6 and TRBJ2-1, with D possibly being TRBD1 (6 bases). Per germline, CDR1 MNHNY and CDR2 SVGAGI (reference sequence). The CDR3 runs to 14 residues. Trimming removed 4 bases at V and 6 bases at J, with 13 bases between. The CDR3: CASSSTGTSNEQFF. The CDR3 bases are TGTGCCAGCAGTTCAACCGGGACAAGCAATGAGCAGTTCTTC.

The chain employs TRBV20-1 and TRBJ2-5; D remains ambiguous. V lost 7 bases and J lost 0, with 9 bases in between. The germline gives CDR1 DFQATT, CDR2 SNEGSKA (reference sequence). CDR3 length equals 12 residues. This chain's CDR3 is CSVTTNQETQYF. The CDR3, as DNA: TGCAGTGTTACTACGAACCAAGAGACCCAGTACTTC.

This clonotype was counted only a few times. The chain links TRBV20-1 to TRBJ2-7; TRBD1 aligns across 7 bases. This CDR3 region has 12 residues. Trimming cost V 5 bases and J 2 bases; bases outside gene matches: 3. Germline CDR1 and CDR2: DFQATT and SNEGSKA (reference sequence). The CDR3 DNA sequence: TGCAGTGCTTCCACAGGGGCCTACGAGCAGTACTTC. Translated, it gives CSASTGAYEQYF.

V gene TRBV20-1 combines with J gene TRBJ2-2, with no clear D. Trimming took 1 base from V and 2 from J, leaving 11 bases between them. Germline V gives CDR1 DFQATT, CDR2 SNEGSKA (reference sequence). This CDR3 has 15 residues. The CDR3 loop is CSARGTGKNTGELFF. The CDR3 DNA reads TGCAGTGCTAGAGGAACTGGTAAAAACACCGGGGAGCTGTTTTTT.

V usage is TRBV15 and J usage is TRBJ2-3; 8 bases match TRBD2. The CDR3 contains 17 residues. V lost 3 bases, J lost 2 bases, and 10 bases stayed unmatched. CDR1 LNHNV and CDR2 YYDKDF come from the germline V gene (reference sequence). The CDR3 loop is CATSRASLAGVTDTQYF. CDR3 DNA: TGTGCCACCAGCAGGGCCAGCCTAGCGGGTGTCACAGATACGCAGTATTTT.

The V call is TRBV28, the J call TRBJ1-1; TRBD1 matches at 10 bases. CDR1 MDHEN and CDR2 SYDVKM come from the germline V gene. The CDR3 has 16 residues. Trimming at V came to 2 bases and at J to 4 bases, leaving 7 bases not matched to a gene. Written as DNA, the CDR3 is TGTGCCAGCAGTTTAAGGGGACAGGGGTTAGGCACTGAAGCTTTCTTT. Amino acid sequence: CASSLRGQGLGTEAFF.

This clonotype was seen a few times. This CDR3 is CASSQTGTSGTGEQFF. The DNA of the CDR3 is TGCGCCAGCAGCCAAACAGGGACTAGCGGGACAGGGGAGCAGTTCTTC. The chain employs TRBV4-1 and TRBJ2-1; 13 bases are shared with TRBD2. Germline lookup yields CDR1 MGHRA and CDR2 YSYEKL. Trimming removed 2 bases from V and 10 bases from J; junction bases left unmatched: 8. CDR3 length equals 16 residues.

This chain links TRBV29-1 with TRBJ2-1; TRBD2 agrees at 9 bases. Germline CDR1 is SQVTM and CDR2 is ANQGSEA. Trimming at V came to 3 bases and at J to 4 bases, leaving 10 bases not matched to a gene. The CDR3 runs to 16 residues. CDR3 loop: CSVEGYPGLAYNEQFF. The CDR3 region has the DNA TGCAGCGTTGAGGGCTACCCGGGACTAGCTTACAATGAGCAGTTCTTC.

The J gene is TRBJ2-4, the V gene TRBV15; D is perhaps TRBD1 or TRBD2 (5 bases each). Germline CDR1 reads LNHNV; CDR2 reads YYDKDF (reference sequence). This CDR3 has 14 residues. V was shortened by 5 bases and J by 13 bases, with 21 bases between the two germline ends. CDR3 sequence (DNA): TGTGCCACCAGCCCTGGACAACCTGGGGGAGAGCAGTACTTC. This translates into CATSPGQPGGEQYF.

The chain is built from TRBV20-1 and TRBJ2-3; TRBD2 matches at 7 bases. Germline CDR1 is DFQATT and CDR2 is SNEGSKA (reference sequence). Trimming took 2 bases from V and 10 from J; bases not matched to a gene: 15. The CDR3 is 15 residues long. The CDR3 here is CSARKASGTSQAQYF. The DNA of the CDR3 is TGCAGTGCTAGAAAGGCTAGCGGAACTTCTCAGGCGCAGTATTTT.

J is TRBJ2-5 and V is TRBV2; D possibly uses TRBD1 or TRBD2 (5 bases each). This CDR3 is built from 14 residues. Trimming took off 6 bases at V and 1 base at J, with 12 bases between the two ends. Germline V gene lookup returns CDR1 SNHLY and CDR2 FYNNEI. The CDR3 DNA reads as TGTGCCAGCAGGACTACAGGTCCCCAAGAGACCCAGTACTTC. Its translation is CASRTTGPQETQYF. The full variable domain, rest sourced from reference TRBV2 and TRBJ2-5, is EPEVTQTPSHQVTQMGQEVILRCVPISNHLYFYWYRQILGQKVEFLVSFYNNEISEKSEIFDDQFSVERPDGSNFTLKIRSTKLEDSAMYFCASRTTGPQETQYFGPGTRLLVL.

The CDR3 DNA is TGCGCCAGCAGCCAAGACAGGTACAGGGTTAACACCGGGGAGCTGTTTTTT. Its protein product is CASSQDRYRVNTGELFF. The J gene is TRBJ2-2, the V gene TRBV4-1; tentatively, D is TRBD1 (6 bases). The CDR3 length is 17 residues. The ends were cut back, 0 bases at V and 2 bases at J, with 13 bases in the middle. Germline V gene data show CDR1 as MGHRA and CDR2 as YSYEKL.

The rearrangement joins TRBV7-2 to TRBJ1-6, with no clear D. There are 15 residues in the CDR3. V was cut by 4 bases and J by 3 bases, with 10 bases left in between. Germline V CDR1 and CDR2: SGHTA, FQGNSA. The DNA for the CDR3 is TGTGCCAGCAGCTCTAGCGGGCACTATAATTCACCCCTCCACTTT. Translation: CASSSSGHYNSPLHF.

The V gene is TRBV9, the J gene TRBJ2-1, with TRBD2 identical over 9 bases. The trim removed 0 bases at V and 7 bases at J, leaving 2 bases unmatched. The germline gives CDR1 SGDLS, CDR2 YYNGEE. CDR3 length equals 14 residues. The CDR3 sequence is CASSVALAGNEQFF. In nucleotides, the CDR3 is TGTGCCAGCAGCGTAGCTCTAGCGGGGAATGAGCAGTTCTTC.

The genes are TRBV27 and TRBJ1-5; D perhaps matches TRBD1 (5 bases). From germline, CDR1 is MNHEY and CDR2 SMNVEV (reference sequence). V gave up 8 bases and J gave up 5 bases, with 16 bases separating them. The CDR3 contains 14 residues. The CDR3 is CASSRTVGDQPQHF. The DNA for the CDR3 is TGTGCCAGCTCCAGGACGGTGGGGGATCAGCCCCAGCATTTT.

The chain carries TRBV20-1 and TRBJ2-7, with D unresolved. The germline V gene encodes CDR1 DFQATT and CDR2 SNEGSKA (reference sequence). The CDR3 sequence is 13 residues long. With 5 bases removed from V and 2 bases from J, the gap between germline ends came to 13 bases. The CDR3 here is CSAHDVGTYEQYF. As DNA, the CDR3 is TGCAGTGCTCACGACGTGGGGACCTACGAGCAGTACTTC.

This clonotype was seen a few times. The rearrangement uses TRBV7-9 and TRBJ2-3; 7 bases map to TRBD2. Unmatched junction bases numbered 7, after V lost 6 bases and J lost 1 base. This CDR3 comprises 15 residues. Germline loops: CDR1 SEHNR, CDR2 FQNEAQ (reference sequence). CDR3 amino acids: CASRLMAGGTDTQYF. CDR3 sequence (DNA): TGTGCCAGCAGATTGATGGCGGGAGGCACAGATACGCAGTATTTT.